This TCR beta chain is from a study of blood T cell repertoires in COVID-19. Whole-study context: Nucleic acid was either cDNA or gDNA, and it came from T cells, B-cell-depleted T cells, or PBMCs.

CDR1 and CDR2 (germline): SGHRS, YFSETQ. This CDR3 is built from 13 residues. J was trimmed by 6 bases and V by 2 bases; bases with no gene match: 5. Some clones are missing from TCRdb's copy, which holds only in-frame ones; the method was immunoSEQ multiplex PCR. The table records 350,000 to 450,000 clones, around four fifths of them present only once. This TCR was recovered from a woman aged 45-65 years who had recovered from COVID-19. The chain joins TRBV5-1 to TRBJ2-7; 7 bases are shared with TRBD1. The sequenced material came from PBMCs or T cells enriched from blood (not recorded which). The CDR3 nucleotides are TGCGCCAGCAGCTTCTCGACAGGGTCCGAGCAGTACTTC. Its translation: CASSFSTGSEQYF.